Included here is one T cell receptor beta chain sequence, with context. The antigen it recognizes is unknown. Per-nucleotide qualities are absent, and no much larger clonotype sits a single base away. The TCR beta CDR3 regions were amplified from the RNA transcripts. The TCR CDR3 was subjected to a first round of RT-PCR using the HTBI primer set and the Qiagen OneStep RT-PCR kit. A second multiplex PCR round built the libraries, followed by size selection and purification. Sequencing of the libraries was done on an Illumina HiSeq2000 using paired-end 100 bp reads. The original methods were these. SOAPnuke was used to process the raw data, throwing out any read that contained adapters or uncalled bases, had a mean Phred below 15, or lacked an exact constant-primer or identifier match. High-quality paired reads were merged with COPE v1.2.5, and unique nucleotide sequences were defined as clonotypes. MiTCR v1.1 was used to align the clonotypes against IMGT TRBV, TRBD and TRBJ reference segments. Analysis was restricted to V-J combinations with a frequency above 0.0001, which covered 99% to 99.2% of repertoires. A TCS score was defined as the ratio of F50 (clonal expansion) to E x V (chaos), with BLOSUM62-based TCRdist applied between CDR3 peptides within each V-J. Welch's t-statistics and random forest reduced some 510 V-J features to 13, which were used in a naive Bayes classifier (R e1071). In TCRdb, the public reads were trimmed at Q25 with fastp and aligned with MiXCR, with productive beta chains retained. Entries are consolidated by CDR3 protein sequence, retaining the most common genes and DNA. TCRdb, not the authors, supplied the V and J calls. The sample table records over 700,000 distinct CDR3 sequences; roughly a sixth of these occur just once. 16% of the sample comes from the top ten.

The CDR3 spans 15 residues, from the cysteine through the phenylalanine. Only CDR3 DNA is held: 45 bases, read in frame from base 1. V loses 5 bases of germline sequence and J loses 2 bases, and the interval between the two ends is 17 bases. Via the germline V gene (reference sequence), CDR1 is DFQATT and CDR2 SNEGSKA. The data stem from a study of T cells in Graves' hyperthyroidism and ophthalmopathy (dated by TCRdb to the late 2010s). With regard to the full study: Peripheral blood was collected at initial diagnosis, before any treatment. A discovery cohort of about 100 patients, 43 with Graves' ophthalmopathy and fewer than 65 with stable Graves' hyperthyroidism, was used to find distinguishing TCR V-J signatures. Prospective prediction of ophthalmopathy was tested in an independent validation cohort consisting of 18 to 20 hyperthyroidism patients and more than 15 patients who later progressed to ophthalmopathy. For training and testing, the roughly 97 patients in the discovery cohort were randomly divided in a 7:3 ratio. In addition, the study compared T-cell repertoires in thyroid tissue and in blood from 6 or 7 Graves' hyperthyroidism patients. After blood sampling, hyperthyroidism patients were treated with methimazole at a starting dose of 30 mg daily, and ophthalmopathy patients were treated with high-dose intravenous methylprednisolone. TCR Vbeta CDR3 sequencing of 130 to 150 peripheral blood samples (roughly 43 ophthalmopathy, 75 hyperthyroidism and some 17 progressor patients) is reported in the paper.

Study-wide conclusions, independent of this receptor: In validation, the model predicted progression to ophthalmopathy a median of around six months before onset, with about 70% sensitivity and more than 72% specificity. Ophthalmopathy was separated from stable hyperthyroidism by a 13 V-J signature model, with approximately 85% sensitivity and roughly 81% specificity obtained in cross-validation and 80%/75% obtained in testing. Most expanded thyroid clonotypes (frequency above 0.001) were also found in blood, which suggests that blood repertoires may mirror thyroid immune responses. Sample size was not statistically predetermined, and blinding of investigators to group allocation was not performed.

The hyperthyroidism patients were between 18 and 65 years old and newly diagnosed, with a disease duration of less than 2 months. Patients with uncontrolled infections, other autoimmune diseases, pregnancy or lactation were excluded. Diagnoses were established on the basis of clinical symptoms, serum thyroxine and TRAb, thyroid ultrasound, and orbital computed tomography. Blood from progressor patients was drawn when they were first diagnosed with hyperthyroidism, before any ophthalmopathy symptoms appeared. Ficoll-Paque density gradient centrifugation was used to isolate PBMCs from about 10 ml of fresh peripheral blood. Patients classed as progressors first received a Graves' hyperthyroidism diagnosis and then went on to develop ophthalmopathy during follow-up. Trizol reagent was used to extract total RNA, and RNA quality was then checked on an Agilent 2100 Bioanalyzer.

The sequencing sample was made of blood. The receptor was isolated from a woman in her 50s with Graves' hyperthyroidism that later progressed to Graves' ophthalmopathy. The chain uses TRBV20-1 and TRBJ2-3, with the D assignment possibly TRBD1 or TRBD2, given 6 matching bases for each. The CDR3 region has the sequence CSAFSGRGLTDTQYF. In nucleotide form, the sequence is TGCAGTGCTTTCTCGGGACGGGGGCTCACAGATACGCAGTATTTT.